This T cell receptor (beta chain) comes out of a study of cytomegalovirus exposure and HLA in healthy donors. The CDR3 sequence is 14 residues long. Trimming removed 3 bases at V and 3 bases at J, with 11 bases between. Germline CDR1 MGHDK, CDR2 SYGVNS. Participants comprised healthy donors of bone marrow. About this clone: Its target is not known.

PCR used 60 Vbeta primers and 13 Jbeta primers. In the original workflow: Unique TCR beta chains numbered around 80 million in a later analysis, with roughly 10 million shared. The protocol was immunoSEQ multiplex PCR, while the TCRdb copy is restricted to in-frame clones and leaves out a portion. V, J and clone size are taken as reported in that table, and D and trimming were inferred from the DNA itself. The listing records approximately 110,000 clones. The study, taken as a whole, reports: The authors assumed roughly uniform sequencing depth across donors for presence/absence analyses. Later analysis demonstrated an association between a missense DCLRE1C variant and TCR beta V- and J-gene trimming.

Material for sequencing was PBMCs. This chain joins TRBV25-1 and TRBJ2-5; D is ambiguous. This sequence was found in a middle-aged man in good health and CMV-seronegative. The chain's CDR3 is CASSDFGPEETQYF. CDR3 DNA sequence: TGTGCCAGCAGTGATTTTGGGCCAGAAGAGACCCAGTACTTC.